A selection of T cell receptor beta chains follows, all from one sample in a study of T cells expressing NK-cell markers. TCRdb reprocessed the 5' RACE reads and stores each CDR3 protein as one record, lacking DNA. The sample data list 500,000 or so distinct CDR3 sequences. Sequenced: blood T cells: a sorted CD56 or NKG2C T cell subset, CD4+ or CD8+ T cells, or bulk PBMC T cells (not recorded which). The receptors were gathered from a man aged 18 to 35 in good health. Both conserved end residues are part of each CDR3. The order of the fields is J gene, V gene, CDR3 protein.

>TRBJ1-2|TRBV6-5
CASSPPSGGYTF
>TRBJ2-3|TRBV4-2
CASSQGTFTDTQYF
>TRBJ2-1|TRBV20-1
CSATPSGIPLKQFF
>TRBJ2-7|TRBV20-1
CSAGTYGSYEQYF
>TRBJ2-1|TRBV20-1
CSAWRGRYEQFF
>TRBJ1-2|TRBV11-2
CASSLDLEGYGYTF
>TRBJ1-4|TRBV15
CATQQWAGANEKLFF
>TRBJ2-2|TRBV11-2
CASSLVRTNTGELFF
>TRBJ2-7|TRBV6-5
CASSYPRGEGYEQYF
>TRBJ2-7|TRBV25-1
CASSDWDGRVPYEQYF
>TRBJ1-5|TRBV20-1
CSAPGQVYSNQPQHF
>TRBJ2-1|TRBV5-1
CASSALAEGMQFF
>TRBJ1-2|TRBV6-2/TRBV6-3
CASSYPQGLDGYTF
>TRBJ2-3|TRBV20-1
CSAMTGVTDTQYF
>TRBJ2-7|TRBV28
CASRLGQGNYEQYF
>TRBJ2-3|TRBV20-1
CSARVVGTDTQYF
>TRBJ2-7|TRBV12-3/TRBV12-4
CASSLWRALSYEQYF
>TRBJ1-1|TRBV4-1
CASSQGAAGIKAEAFF
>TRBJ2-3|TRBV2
CASSEARAGRGTDTQYF
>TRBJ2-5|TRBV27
CASKIGQDQETQYF
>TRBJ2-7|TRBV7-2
CASGRQGAGEQYF
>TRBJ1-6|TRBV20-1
CSARGRGGPNSPLHF
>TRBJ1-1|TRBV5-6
CASSLRMGQMNTEAFF
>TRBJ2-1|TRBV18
CASSSGQGARQFF
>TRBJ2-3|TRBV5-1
CASSSMATSGVTDTQYF
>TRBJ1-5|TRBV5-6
CASSLGTAGNQPQHF
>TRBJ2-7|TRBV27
CASSPGTSGVYEQYF
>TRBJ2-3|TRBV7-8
CASSAGRITTDTQYF
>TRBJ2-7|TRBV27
CASSPRQRDRAVKSYEQYF
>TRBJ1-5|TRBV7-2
CASSLARAGSFYQPQHF
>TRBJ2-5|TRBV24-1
CATSSAETQYF
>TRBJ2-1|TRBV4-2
CASSQVSSGYNEQFF
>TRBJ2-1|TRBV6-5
CASSPLKTYYNEQFF
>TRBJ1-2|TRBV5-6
CASSLGGRGDGYTF
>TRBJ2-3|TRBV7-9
CASSFTGLASDTQYF
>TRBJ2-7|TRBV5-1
CASSLGGLAGIFYEQYF
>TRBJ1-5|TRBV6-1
CASSESGGRNQPQHF
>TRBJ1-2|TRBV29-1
CSVSIGTGGYTF
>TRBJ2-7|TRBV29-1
CSVGDIGYEQYF
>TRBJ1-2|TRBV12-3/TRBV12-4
CASSQGGSGGYTF
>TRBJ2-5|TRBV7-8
CASSSTGLAGVGQETQYF
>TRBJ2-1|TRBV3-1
CASSQEIPSGQNEQFF
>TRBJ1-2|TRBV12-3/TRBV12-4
CASSSRTPGEGYTF
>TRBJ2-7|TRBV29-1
CSVEGETSTYEQYF
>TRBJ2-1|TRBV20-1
CSARGPGRENEQFF
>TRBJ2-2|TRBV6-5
CASRGTGTGELFF
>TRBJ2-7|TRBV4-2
CASSQVLGLAGTLHEQYF
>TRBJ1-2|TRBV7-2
CASSSAGYLGYTF
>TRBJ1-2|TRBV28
CASSLYAPGHGYTF
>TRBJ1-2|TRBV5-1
CASSLAPGQDNYGYTF
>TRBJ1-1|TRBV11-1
CASSLVPLYSAPNTEAFF
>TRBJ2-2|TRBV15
CATSSPDSLNTGELFF
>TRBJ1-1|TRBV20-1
CSQIGTANTEAFF
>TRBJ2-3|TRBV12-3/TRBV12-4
CASSSRGGFGDTQYF